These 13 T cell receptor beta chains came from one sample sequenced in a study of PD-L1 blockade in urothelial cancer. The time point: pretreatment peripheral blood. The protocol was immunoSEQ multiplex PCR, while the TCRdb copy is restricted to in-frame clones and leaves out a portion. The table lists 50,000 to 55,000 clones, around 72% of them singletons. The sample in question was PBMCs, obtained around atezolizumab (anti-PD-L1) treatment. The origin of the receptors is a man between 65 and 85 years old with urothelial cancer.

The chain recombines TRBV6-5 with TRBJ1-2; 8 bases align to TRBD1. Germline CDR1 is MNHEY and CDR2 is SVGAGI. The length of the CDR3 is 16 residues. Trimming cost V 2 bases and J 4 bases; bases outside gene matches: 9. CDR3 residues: CASSYSPGGVGYGYTF. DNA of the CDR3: TGTGCCAGCAGTTACAGTCCAGGGGGCGTCGGCTATGGCTACACCTTC.

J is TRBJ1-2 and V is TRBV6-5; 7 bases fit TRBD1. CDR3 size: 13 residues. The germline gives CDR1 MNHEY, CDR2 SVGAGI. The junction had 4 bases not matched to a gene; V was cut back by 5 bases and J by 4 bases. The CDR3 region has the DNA TGTGCCAGCAGTGACAGGGTCTCCTATGGCTACACCTTC. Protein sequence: CASSDRVSYGYTF.

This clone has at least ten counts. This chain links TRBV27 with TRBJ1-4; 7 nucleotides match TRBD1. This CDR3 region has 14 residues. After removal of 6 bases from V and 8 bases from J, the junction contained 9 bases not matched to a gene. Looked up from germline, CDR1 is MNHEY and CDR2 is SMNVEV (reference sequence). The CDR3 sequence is CASRTPGQPEKLFF. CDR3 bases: TGTGCCAGCAGGACTCCGGGACAGCCCGAAAAACTGTTTTTT.

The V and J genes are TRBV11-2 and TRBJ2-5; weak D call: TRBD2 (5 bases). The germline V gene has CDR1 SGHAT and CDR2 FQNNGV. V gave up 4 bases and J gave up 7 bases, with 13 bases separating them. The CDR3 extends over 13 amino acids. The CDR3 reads CASSSREKGTQYF. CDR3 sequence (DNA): TGTGCCAGCAGCTCGAGGGAGAAAGGGACCCAGTACTTC.

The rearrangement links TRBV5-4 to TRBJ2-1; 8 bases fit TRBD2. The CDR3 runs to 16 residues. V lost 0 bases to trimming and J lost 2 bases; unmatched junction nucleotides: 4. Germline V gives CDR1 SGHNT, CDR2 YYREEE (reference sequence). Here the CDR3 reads CASSLDGGGTYNEQFF. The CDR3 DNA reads TGTGCCAGCAGCTTGGACGGGGGGGGAACCTACAATGAGCAGTTCTTC.

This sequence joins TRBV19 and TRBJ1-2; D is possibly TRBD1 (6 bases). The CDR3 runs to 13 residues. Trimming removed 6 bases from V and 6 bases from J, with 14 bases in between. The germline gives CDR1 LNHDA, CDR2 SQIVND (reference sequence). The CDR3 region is CASRLQGEHGYTF. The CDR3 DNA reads TGTGCCAGTAGGTTACAGGGCGAGCATGGCTACACCTTC. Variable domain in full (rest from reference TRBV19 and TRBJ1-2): DGGITQSPKYLFRKEGQNVTLSCEQNLNHDAMYWYRQDPGQGLRLIYYSQIVNDFQKGDIAEGYSVSREKKESFPLTVTSAQKNPTAFYLCASRLQGEHGYTFGSGTRLTVV.

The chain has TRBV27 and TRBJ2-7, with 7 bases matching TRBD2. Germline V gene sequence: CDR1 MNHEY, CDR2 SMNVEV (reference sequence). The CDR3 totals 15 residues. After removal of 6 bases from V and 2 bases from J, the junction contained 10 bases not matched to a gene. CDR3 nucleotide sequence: TGTGCCAGCAGACTCCCCGGGCGGGGGACCTACGAGCAGTACTTC. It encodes CASRLPGRGTYEQYF.

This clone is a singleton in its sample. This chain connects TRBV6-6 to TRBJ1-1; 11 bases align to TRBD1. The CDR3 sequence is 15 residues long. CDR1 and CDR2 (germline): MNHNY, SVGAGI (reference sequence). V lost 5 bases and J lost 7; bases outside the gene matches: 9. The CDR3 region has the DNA TGTGCCAGCAGTGGCCGGACAGGGGGCGGCGGTGAAGCTTTCTTT. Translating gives CASSGRTGGGGEAFF.

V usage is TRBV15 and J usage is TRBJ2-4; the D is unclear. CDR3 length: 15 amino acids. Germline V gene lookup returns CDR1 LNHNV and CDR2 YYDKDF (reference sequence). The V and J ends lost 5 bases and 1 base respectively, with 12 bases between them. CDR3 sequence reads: CATSLPGVAKNIQYF. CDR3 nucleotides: TGTGCCACCAGCCTTCCGGGTGTCGCCAAAAACATTCAGTACTTC. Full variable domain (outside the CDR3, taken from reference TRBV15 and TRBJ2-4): DAMVIQNPRYQVTQFGKPVTLSCSQTLNHNVMYWYQQKSSQAPKLLFHYYDKDFNNEADTPDNFQSRRPNTSFCFLDIRSPGLGDTAMYLCATSLPGVAKNIQYFGAGTRLSVL.

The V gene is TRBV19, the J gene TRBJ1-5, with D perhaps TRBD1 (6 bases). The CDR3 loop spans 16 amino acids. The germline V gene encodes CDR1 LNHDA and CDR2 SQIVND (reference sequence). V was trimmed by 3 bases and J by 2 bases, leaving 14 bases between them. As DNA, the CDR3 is TGTGCCAGTAGTATGGGCAGGGGAAAGGGCAATCAGCCCCAGCATTTT. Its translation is CASSMGRGKGNQPQHF.

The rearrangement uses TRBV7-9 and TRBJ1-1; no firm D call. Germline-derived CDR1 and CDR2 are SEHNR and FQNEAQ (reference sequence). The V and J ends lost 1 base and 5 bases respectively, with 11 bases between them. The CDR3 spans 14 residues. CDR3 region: CASSLDRGRTEAFF. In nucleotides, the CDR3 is TGTGCCAGCAGCTTAGATCGGGGAAGGACTGAAGCTTTCTTT.

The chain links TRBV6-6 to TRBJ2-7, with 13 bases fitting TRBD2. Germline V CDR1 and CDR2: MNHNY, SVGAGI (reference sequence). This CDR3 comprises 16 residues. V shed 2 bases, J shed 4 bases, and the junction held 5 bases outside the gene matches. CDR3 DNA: TGTGCCAGCAGTTACGCAACTAGCGGGAGGGCATACGAGCAGTACTTC. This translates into CASSYATSGRAYEQYF.

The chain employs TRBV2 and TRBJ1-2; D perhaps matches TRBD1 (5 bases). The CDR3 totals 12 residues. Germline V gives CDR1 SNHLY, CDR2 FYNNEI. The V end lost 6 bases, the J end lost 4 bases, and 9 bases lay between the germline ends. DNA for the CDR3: TGTGCCAGCAGCAGACAGACCTATGGCTACACCTTC. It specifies CASSRQTYGYTF.